Listed below are T cell receptor beta chains from one sample, sequenced in a study of cytomegalovirus exposure and HLA in healthy donors. Clones were read by immunoSEQ multiplex PCR, and TCRdb kept only the in-frame ones, dropping some. The sample holds some 70,000 clones, about four fifths seen once. Sequencing was carried out using PBMCs. The receptors were gathered from a woman aged 45-65 years in good health and CMV-seronegative. Both conserved end residues are part of each CDR3. The D gene is left open where the match is weak. Size values are once, few and many counts, or a class for expanded clones, and some rows have none.

V: TRBV5-8
J: TRBJ2-1
D: TRBD1
size: NA
length: 16
CDR3: CASSLGQGASYNEQFF
DNA: TGTGCCAGCAGCTTGGGACAGGGGGCGTCCTACAATGAGCAGTTCTTC

V: TRBV6-4
J: TRBJ1-5
D: TRBD1
size: NA
length: 16
CDR3: CASSGQGRESNQPQHF
DNA: TGTGCCAGCAGTGGACAGGGAAGGGAGAGCAATCAGCCCCAGCATTTT

V: TRBV2
J: TRBJ1-1
D: NA
size: few
length: 14
CDR3: CASSYSGLNTEAFF
DNA: TGTGCCAGCAGTTACTCAGGGTTGAACACTGAAGCTTTCTTT

V: TRBV29-1
J: TRBJ2-2
D: TRBD1
size: NA
length: 15
CDR3: CSVEREGTGTGELFF
DNA: TGCAGCGTTGAACGTGAGGGGACAGGCACCGGGGAGCTGTTTTTT

V: TRBV7-2
J: TRBJ1-1
D: NA
size: NA
length: 12
CDR3: CASSLGRVTAFF
DNA: TGTGCCAGCAGCTTGGGGAGGGTAACGGCTTTCTTT

V: TRBV5-4
J: TRBJ2-6
D: NA
size: NA
length: 15
CDR3: CASSLARSGANVLTF
DNA: TGTGCCAGCAGCTTGGCGAGGTCTGGGGCCAACGTCCTGACTTTC

V: TRBV28
J: TRBJ2-3
D: TRBD2
size: NA
length: 16
CDR3: CASRSRLAESTDTQYF
DNA: TGTGCCAGCAGATCCAGACTAGCGGAGAGCACAGATACGCAGTATTTT

V: TRBV11-2
J: TRBJ2-7
D: TRBD2
size: NA
length: 15
CDR3: CASSPRDYLSYEQYF
DNA: TGTGCCAGCAGCCCCCGGGACTACCTCTCCTACGAGCAGTACTTC

V: TRBV30
J: TRBJ2-5
D: NA
size: NA
length: 15
CDR3: CAWSVRAGARETQYF
DNA: TGTGCCTGGAGTGTACGGGCGGGGGCGCGGGAGACCCAGTACTTC

V: TRBV6-5
J: TRBJ1-1
D: TRBD1
size: NA
length: 14
CDR3: CASRRGQLNTEAFF
DNA: TGTGCCAGCAGGAGGGGACAGCTGAACACTGAAGCTTTCTTT

V: TRBV5-6
J: TRBJ2-7
D: TRBD1
size: NA
length: 15
CDR3: CASSWDREHTDEQYF
DNA: TGTGCCAGCAGCTGGGACAGGGAACACACAGACGAGCAGTACTTC

V: TRBV2
J: TRBJ1-1
D: TRBD1
size: NA
length: 15
CDR3: CASSVGGTGVPEAFF
DNA: TGTGCCAGCAGTGTTGGAGGGACAGGTGTACCCGAAGCTTTCTTT

V: TRBV19
J: TRBJ1-2
D: TRBD1
size: NA
length: 13
CDR3: CASSRDRNYGYTF
DNA: TGTGCCAGCAGTCGGGACAGGAACTATGGCTACACCTTC

V: TRBV9
J: TRBJ2-2
D: TRBD2
size: NA
length: 16
CDR3: CASSVGPAGGTGELFF
DNA: TGTGCCAGCAGCGTAGGTCCAGCGGGAGGCACCGGGGAGCTGTTTTTT

V: TRBV19
J: TRBJ2-1
D: NA
size: NA
length: 15
CDR3: CARGGARDRYNEQFF
DNA: TGTGCCAGAGGGGGGGCGCGGGATAGGTACAATGAGCAGTTCTTC

V: TRBV27
J: TRBJ2-1
D: TRBD1
size: NA
length: 14
CDR3: CASTLRDRYNEQFF
DNA: TGTGCCAGCACTCTAAGGGACAGGTACAATGAGCAGTTCTTC

V: TRBV27
J: TRBJ1-2
D: TRBD1
size: NA
length: 17
CDR3: CASSQWDRGSLFYGYTF
DNA: TGTGCCAGCAGTCAGTGGGACAGGGGGTCCCTTTTTTATGGCTACACCTTC

V: TRBV10-1
J: TRBJ1-1
D: NA
size: NA
length: 16
CDR3: CASSERVEGAATEAFF
DNA: TGCGCCAGCAGTGAGAGGGTGGAAGGGGCTGCCACTGAAGCTTTCTTT

V: TRBV19
J: TRBJ2-1
D: TRBD2
size: NA
length: 15
CDR3: CASIRAGGPTNEQFF
DNA: TGTGCCAGTATCCGAGCGGGAGGGCCTACCAATGAGCAGTTCTTC

V: TRBV29-1
J: TRBJ2-1
D: TRBD2
size: once
length: 14
CDR3: CSVTTSGIYNEQFF
DNA: TGCAGCGTCACGACTAGCGGGATTTACAATGAGCAGTTCTTC

V: TRBV13
J: TRBJ1-2
D: TRBD1
size: NA
length: 18
CDR3: CASSLYLAGTGSNYGYTF
DNA: TGTGCCAGCAGCTTATACCTCGCTGGGACAGGCAGTAACTATGGCTACACCTTC

V: TRBV13
J: TRBJ2-7
D: NA
size: NA
length: 16
CDR3: CASSYSSGSLRVEQYF
DNA: TGTGCCAGCAGCTATAGCTCAGGGTCCCTACGTGTCGAGCAGTACTTC

V: TRBV7-8
J: TRBJ1-6
D: NA
size: few
length: 16
CDR3: CASSSHGSLYNSPLHF
DNA: TGTGCCAGCAGCTCCCACGGGAGTCTCTATAATTCACCCCTCCACTTT

V: TRBV6-1
J: TRBJ2-1
D: TRBD2
size: NA
length: 16
CDR3: CASSDPAGTMDNEQFF
DNA: TGTGCCAGCAGTGACCCAGCGGGAACTATGGACAATGAGCAGTTCTTC

V: TRBV28
J: TRBJ1-3
D: TRBD1
size: NA
length: 16
CDR3: CASRPGTGGIPDTIYF
DNA: TGTGCCAGCAGGCCCGGGACAGGGGGCATCCCGGACACCATATATTTT

V: TRBV6-1
J: TRBJ1-4
D: NA
size: once
length: 14
CDR3: CASRDKASREKLFF
DNA: TGTGCCAGCAGAGACAAGGCCTCCAGAGAAAAACTGTTTTTT

V: TRBV11-1
J: TRBJ1-6
D: TRBD1
size: once
length: 15
CDR3: CASRRRTGDNSPLHF
DNA: TGTGCCAGCAGACGAAGGACAGGAGATAATTCACCCCTCCACTTT

V: TRBV28
J: TRBJ2-3
D: NA
size: few
length: 12
CDR3: CASSSSLDTQYF
DNA: TGTGCCAGCAGTTCGTCCCTGGATACGCAGTATTTT

V: TRBV2
J: TRBJ1-2
D: NA
size: once
length: 13
CDR3: CASSPGEGYGYTF
DNA: TGTGCCAGCAGTCCCGGGGAAGGGTACGGCTACACCTTC

V: TRBV5-1
J: TRBJ2-3
D: NA
size: NA
length: 17
CDR3: CASSQTGTSPSTDTQYF
DNA: TGCGCCAGCAGCCAGACTGGAACGAGCCCTAGCACAGATACGCAGTATTTT

V: TRBV10-1
J: TRBJ2-3
D: NA
size: NA
length: 13
CDR3: CASSSGRTDTQYF
DNA: TGCGCCAGCAGTAGCGGACGCACAGATACGCAGTATTTT

V: TRBV14
J: TRBJ1-2
D: TRBD1
size: NA
length: 14
CDR3: CASSLMRGRGGYTF
DNA: TGTGCCAGCAGCCTCATGAGGGGGCGCGGTGGCTACACCTTC

V: TRBV6-1
J: TRBJ1-1
D: TRBD1
size: once
length: 13
CDR3: CASSGQGYTEAFF
DNA: TGTGCCAGCAGTGGACAGGGTTACACTGAAGCTTTCTTT

V: TRBV6-5
J: TRBJ2-7
D: TRBD2
size: NA
length: 16
CDR3: CASSYLRTSGTYEQYF
DNA: TGTGCCAGCAGTTACCTACGGACTAGCGGAACCTACGAGCAGTACTTC

V: TRBV2
J: TRBJ2-3
D: NA
size: NA
length: 14
CDR3: CASSETRSTDTQYF
DNA: TGTGCCAGCAGTGAGACTAGGAGCACAGATACGCAGTATTTT

V: TRBV4-3
J: TRBJ1-2
D: NA
size: NA
length: 14
CDR3: CASSPEQEPYGYTF
DNA: TGCGCCAGCAGCCCTGAACAGGAACCCTATGGCTACACCTTC

V: TRBV5-1
J: TRBJ2-1
D: NA
size: NA
length: 15
CDR3: CASSLIQGTYNEQFF
DNA: TGCGCCAGCAGCTTGATTCAGGGAACCTACAATGAGCAGTTCTTC

V: TRBV27
J: TRBJ2-7
D: TRBD2
size: NA
length: 14
CDR3: CASSLGTSVNEQYF
DNA: TGTGCCAGCAGTCTCGGGACTAGCGTTAACGAGCAGTACTTC

V: TRBV28
J: TRBJ1-2
D: NA
size: NA
length: 13
CDR3: CASRIPSGVGYTF
DNA: TGTGCCAGCAGGATTCCATCCGGGGTTGGCTACACCTTC

V: TRBV19
J: TRBJ2-3
D: NA
size: NA
length: 16
CDR3: CASSISASPSTDTQYF
DNA: TGTGCCAGTAGTATAAGCGCCAGTCCTAGCACAGATACGCAGTATTTT

V: TRBV5-6
J: TRBJ2-3
D: NA
size: NA
length: 16
CDR3: CASSLSGRGVTDTQYF
DNA: TGTGCCAGCAGCTTGTCTGGTCGCGGGGTAACAGATACGCAGTATTTT

V: TRBV6-1
J: TRBJ2-7
D: TRBD2
size: NA
length: 14
CDR3: CASSGTSGPYEQYF
DNA: TGTGCCAGCAGTGGTACTAGCGGCCCCTACGAGCAGTACTTC

V: TRBV4-2
J: TRBJ2-4
D: NA
size: NA
length: 15
CDR3: CASSQFVEGRNIQYF
DNA: TGTGCCAGCAGCCAATTTGTGGAGGGGAGGAACATTCAGTACTTC

V: TRBV27
J: TRBJ1-1
D: NA
size: NA
length: 14
CDR3: CASSYLASNTEAFF
DNA: TGTGCCAGCTCCTATCTCGCCTCGAACACTGAAGCTTTCTTT

V: TRBV5-6
J: TRBJ2-3
D: NA
size: few
length: 16
CDR3: CASSLNMVASTDTQYF
DNA: TGTGCCAGCAGCTTGAATATGGTAGCCAGCACAGATACGCAGTATTTT

V: TRBV7-2
J: TRBJ2-1
D: TRBD1
size: NA
length: 15
CDR3: CASSLYLGQGNEQFF
DNA: TGTGCCAGCAGCTTATATCTTGGACAGGGGAATGAGCAGTTCTTC

V: TRBV9
J: TRBJ2-3
D: NA
size: NA
length: 13
CDR3: CASSAQTSDTQYF
DNA: TGTGCCAGCAGCGCCCAAACTTCAGATACGCAGTATTTT

V: TRBV4-1
J: TRBJ1-3
D: NA
size: NA
length: 18
CDR3: CASSQEPQERLGGNTIYF
DNA: TGCGCCAGCAGCCAGGAACCACAGGAGAGGCTTGGTGGAAACACCATATATTTT

V: TRBV7-9
J: TRBJ2-7
D: NA
size: NA
length: 17
CDR3: CASSSGDKAEKPYEQYF
DNA: TGTGCCAGCAGCTCAGGAGACAAAGCGGAAAAGCCCTACGAGCAGTACTTC

V: TRBV29-1
J: TRBJ1-4
D: NA
size: NA
length: 15
CDR3: CSVTDTGLTNEKLFF
DNA: TGCAGCGTAACCGACACAGGGCTAACTAATGAAAAACTGTTTTTT

V: TRBV4-3
J: TRBJ2-5
D: TRBD2
size: medium-sized
length: 15
CDR3: CASSQERGGQETQYF
DNA: TGCGCCAGCAGCCAAGAGCGGGGGGGCCAAGAGACCCAGTACTTC

V: TRBV18
J: TRBJ2-7
D: TRBD1
size: NA
length: 14
CDR3: CASSHDRERYEQYF
DNA: TGTGCCAGCTCACACGACAGGGAACGCTACGAGCAGTACTTC

V: TRBV10-2
J: TRBJ2-2
D: NA
size: NA
length: 15
CDR3: CASSDRRQDTGELFF
DNA: TGCGCCAGCAGTGATAGAAGGCAGGACACCGGGGAGCTGTTTTTT

V: TRBV7-9
J: TRBJ1-4
D: NA
size: NA
length: 15
CDR3: CASSSGLGGNEKLFF
DNA: TGTGCCAGCAGCTCCGGACTGGGCGGTAATGAAAAACTGTTTTTT

V: TRBV9
J: TRBJ2-3
D: NA
size: NA
length: 16
CDR3: CASSKIAETSTDTQYF
DNA: TGTGCCAGCAGTAAAATAGCGGAGACTAGCACAGATACGCAGTATTTT

V: TRBV7-9
J: TRBJ1-2
D: NA
size: NA
length: 14
CDR3: CASSLVGGVDGYTF
DNA: TGTGCCAGCAGCTTAGTGGGGGGAGTCGATGGCTACACCTTC

V: TRBV5-1
J: TRBJ2-6
D: NA
size: NA
length: 14
CDR3: CASHLSSGANVLTF
DNA: TGCGCCAGCCACCTGAGCTCTGGGGCCAACGTCCTGACTTTC

V: TRBV7-2
J: TRBJ1-5
D: NA
size: once
length: 13
CDR3: CASSLERVQPQHF
DNA: TGTGCCAGCAGCTTAGAACGAGTACAGCCCCAGCATTTT

V: TRBV4-1
J: TRBJ2-1
D: NA
size: NA
length: 13
CDR3: CASSHTQGNEQFF
DNA: TGCGCCAGCAGCCATACACAGGGTAATGAGCAGTTCTTC

V: TRBV6-5
J: TRBJ2-7
D: TRBD2
size: NA
length: 15
CDR3: CASSVWAGGSYEQYF
DNA: TGTGCCAGCAGTGTATGGGCGGGAGGCTCCTACGAGCAGTACTTC